These 19 T cell receptor beta chains originate from one sample sequenced in a study of blood T cell repertoires in COVID-19. Only in-frame clones appear in the TCRdb table, and some are missing; sequencing was by immunoSEQ multiplex PCR. The sample has some 58,000 clones; around four fifths are singletons. Sequenced sample: peripheral blood. These receptors were obtained from a human donor in a cohort sampled during active COVID-19.

V is TRBV6-5 and J is TRBJ2-5, with D possibly matching TRBD2 (6 bases). The CDR3 contains 13 residues. Germline loops: CDR1 MNHEY, CDR2 SVGAGI. Trimming took off 6 bases at V and 5 bases at J, with 13 bases between the two ends. The DNA of the CDR3 is TGTGCCAGCAGCGCCCGGGGGTGGGAGACCCAGTACTTC. Residues: CASSARGWETQYF.

This chain joins TRBV27 and TRBJ2-2, with D possibly TRBD2 on 6 matching bases. CDR3 length: 15 amino acids. V lost 3 bases, J lost 5 bases, and 13 bases lay in between. Looked up from germline, CDR1 is MNHEY and CDR2 is SMNVEV (reference sequence). The CDR3 DNA follows: TGTGCCAGCAGTTTCGGCGGAGGGGTGACCGGGGAGCTGTTTTTT. It yields the protein CASSFGGGVTGELFF.

This chain joins TRBV29-1 and TRBJ2-1; 14 nucleotides line up with TRBD2. The germline V gene has CDR1 SQVTM and CDR2 ANQGSEA. The CDR3 has 15 amino acids. V lost 5 bases to trimming and J lost 7 bases; unmatched junction nucleotides: 7. CDR3 sequence reads: CSVRRGLAGANEQFF. DNA for the CDR3: TGCAGCGTTAGGCGGGGACTAGCGGGAGCTAATGAGCAGTTCTTC.

The chain is built from TRBV27 and TRBJ1-5; 9 nucleotides align to TRBD1. Trimming cost V 1 base and J 0 bases; bases outside gene matches: 10. Germline CDR1 MNHEY, CDR2 SMNVEV (reference sequence). CDR3 length: 19 amino acids. The CDR3 DNA sequence: TGTGCCAGCAGTTTATGGGGACCGGACAGGGGAGATAGCAATCAGCCCCAGCATTTT. It translates to CASSLWGPDRGDSNQPQHF.

This clone was seen only a few times. The rearrangement links TRBV28 to TRBJ2-2; 8 bases line up with TRBD1. Germline values: CDR1 MDHEN, CDR2 SYDVKM. This CDR3 has 14 amino acids. The junction had 8 bases not matched to a gene; V was cut back by 7 bases and J by 7 bases. The CDR3 nucleotides are TGTGCCAGCAAGACAGGGGCCGGCGGCGGGGAGCTGTTTTTT. Protein: CASKTGAGGGELFF.

The chain has TRBV20-1 and TRBJ2-7; tentatively, D is TRBD1 (6 bases). Trimming removed 6 bases at V and 3 bases at J, with 9 bases between. Looked up from germline, CDR1 is DFQATT and CDR2 is SNEGSKA (reference sequence). This CDR3 is built from 11 residues. CDR3 DNA: TGCAGTGCCGCAGGGGTCTACGAGCAGTACTTC. The encoded protein is CSAAGVYEQYF.

V usage is TRBV2 and J usage is TRBJ2-7, with TRBD2 identical over 12 bases. V lost 2 bases, J lost 1 base, and 3 bases stayed unmatched. Germline CDR1 reads SNHLY; CDR2 reads FYNNEI. The CDR3 loop spans 16 amino acids. The CDR3 DNA is TGTGCCAGCAGTGAAACTAGCGGGAGGCTGTCCTACGAGCAGTACTTC. It translates to CASSETSGRLSYEQYF.

The chain employs TRBV12-3 or TRBV12-4 and TRBJ1-5, with D possibly being TRBD1 (5 bases). Trimming pared 3 bases from V and 9 bases from J, leaving 9 bases between. The CDR3 length is 12 residues. The CDR3 nucleotides read TGTGCCAGCAGTTTCGGGGGGACGCCCCAGCATTTT. Its translation is CASSFGGTPQHF.

The chain uses TRBV6-5 and TRBJ1-2; no definite D call. The V gene's germline CDR1 is MNHEY and CDR2 SVGAGI. The CDR3 spans 11 residues. Trimming shortened V by 10 bases and J by 8 bases, and 14 bases separated the two germline ends. The CDR3 DNA follows: TGTGCCACCAGGAGAGATATGGGCTACACCTTC. Amino acid sequence: CATRRDMGYTF.

This clone appeared once. This chain uses TRBV6-5 with TRBJ1-1; 9 bases line up with TRBD1. Germline V CDR1 and CDR2: MNHEY, SVGAGI. This CDR3 has 13 amino acids. Trimming at V came to 7 bases and at J to 5 bases, leaving 5 bases not matched to a gene. CDR3 nucleotide sequence: TGTGCCAGCATTCGACAGGGGGAGACTGAAGCTTTCTTT. Translation: CASIRQGETEAFF.

A few counts support this clone. J is TRBJ1-1 and V is TRBV6-5; possibly TRBD1 for D (5 bases). The CDR3 covers 13 residues. Germline lookup yields CDR1 MNHEY and CDR2 SVGAGI. The germline V and J ends were trimmed by 7 bases and 8 bases, with 17 bases remaining between them. The CDR3 coding sequence is TGTGCCAGCACCTCGACAGCCGTGTTAGAAGCTTTCTTT. Encoded protein: CASTSTAVLEAFF.

The chain joins TRBV9 to TRBJ2-3; D perhaps matches TRBD2 (7 bases). Trimming removed 3 bases from V and 5 bases from J, with 13 bases in between. This CDR3 spans 14 amino acids. Germline V gene sequence: CDR1 SGDLS, CDR2 YYNGEE. CDR3 nucleotides: TGTGCCAGCAGCGGCCTAAGGGGGGGAGATACGCAGTATTTT. It yields the protein CASSGLRGGDTQYF.

This chain uses TRBV11-3 with TRBJ2-3; 11 bases fit TRBD2. Germline values: CDR1 SGHNT, CDR2 YENEEA. CDR3 length: 15 amino acids. Unmatched junction bases numbered 3, after V lost 5 bases and J lost 2 bases. For the CDR3, the DNA is TGTGCCAGCAGCGCGGGACTAGCGGACACAGATACGCAGTATTTT. Protein sequence: CASSAGLADTDTQYF.

This clone was seen a handful of times. The genes are TRBV29-1 and TRBJ2-3, with TRBD2 matching over 10 bases. The ends lost 2 bases at V and 4 bases at J; junction bases unmatched: 9. The germline V gene has CDR1 SQVTM and CDR2 ANQGSEA. This CDR3 has 16 residues. CDR3 amino acids: CSVESLAGVMADTQYF. CDR3 bases: TGCAGCGTTGAATCTCTAGCGGGAGTGATGGCAGATACGCAGTATTTT.

The CDR3 spells CASSTGTGFSGANVLTF. The DNA of the CDR3 is TGCGCCAGCAGCACCGGGACAGGGTTCTCTGGGGCCAACGTCCTGACTTTC. V and J are TRBV5-1 and TRBJ2-6, with TRBD1 identical over 9 bases. CDR1 SGHRS and CDR2 YFSETQ come from the germline V gene. The CDR3 extends over 17 amino acids. With 4 bases clipped from V and 0 bases from J, the junction kept 5 bases outside the gene matches. Full variable domain (missing parts from reference TRBV5-1 and TRBJ2-6): KAGVTQTPRYLIKTRGQQVTLSCSPISGHRSVSWYQQTPGQGLQFLFEYFSETQRNKGNFPGRFSGRQFSNSRSEMNVSTLELGDSALYLCASSTGTGFSGANVLTFGAGSRLTVL.

The chain recombines TRBV6-5 with TRBJ1-6; no clear D. The CDR3 contains 15 residues. With 0 bases removed from V and 8 bases from J, the gap between germline ends came to 11 bases. Germline CDR1 MNHEY, CDR2 SVGAGI. CDR3 DNA sequence: TGTGCCAGCAGTTACTCGGGCAGCTTCTATTCACCCCTCCACTTT. Encoded protein: CASSYSGSFYSPLHF.

The chain joins TRBV9 to TRBJ2-5; D is possibly TRBD2 (6 bases). V lost 4 bases, J lost 5 bases, and 9 bases lay in between. CDR1 is SGDLS, CDR2 YYNGEE, per germline. The CDR3 has 12 amino acids. Written as DNA, the CDR3 is TGTGCCAGCAGCTCAGGGAGGGAGACCCAGTACTTC. It codes for CASSSGRETQYF.

The chain is built from TRBV7-2 and TRBJ2-7; no clear D gene. Germline CDR1 SGHTA, CDR2 FQGNSA. CDR3 length equals 13 residues. Trimming shortened V by 5 bases and J by 0 bases, and 8 bases separated the two germline ends. In nucleotides, the CDR3 is TGTGCCAGCAGCCCGGTCTCCTCCTACGAGCAGTACTTC. It encodes CASSPVSSYEQYF.

CDR3 sequence (DNA): TGCGCCAGCAGCAGGGACAGGGCGAGCACAGATACGCAGTATTTT. Protein sequence: CASSRDRASTDTQYF. The chain combines TRBV5-1 with TRBJ2-3, with 9 bases matching TRBD1. The CDR3 consists of 15 residues. V was clipped by 4 bases and J by 0 bases; unmatched bases: 3. Germline lookup yields CDR1 SGHRS and CDR2 YFSETQ.